This passage covers 12 T cell receptor beta chains from one sample sequenced in a study of Tregs in tolerant kidney transplant recipients. TCRdb's table, derived via immunoSEQ multiplex PCR, lists solely in-frame clones and lacks some. The table shows around 63,000 clones, with approximately 85% occurring only once. The sample consisted of Tregs from blood, taken before the transplant. These receptors were taken from a human donor who received a combined kidney and bone marrow transplant.

The rearrangement joins TRBV5-4 to TRBJ2-3; 7 nucleotides agree with TRBD1. The CDR3 sequence is 15 residues long. CDR1 SGHNT and CDR2 YYREEE come from the germline V gene (reference sequence). Unmatched junction bases numbered 6, after V lost 5 bases and J lost 0 bases. The DNA for the CDR3 is TGTGCCAGCAGACACCCGGGACAGAGCACAGATACGCAGTATTTT. It specifies CASRHPGQSTDTQYF.

The chain recombines TRBV19 with TRBJ1-2; a weak D match, TRBD1 (6 bases). Trimming shortened V by 0 bases and J by 4 bases, and 15 bases separated the two germline ends. Germline CDR1 reads LNHDA; CDR2 reads SQIVND (reference sequence). The CDR3 has 16 residues. The CDR3 bases are TGTGCCAGTAGTATAGATCTGAACAGGGATCGCTATGGCTACACCTTC. Its protein is CASSIDLNRDRYGYTF.

The CDR3 coding sequence is TGTGCCAGTAGTATTACTTATGGTGGTGGTTGGGCTTTCTTT. Protein sequence: CASSITYGGGWAFF. V and J are TRBV19 and TRBJ1-1; D remains ambiguous. V was cut by 3 bases and J by 11 bases, with 19 bases left in between. This CDR3 region has 14 residues. CDR1 and CDR2 from the germline V gene are LNHDA and SQIVND (reference sequence).

The chain carries TRBV28 and TRBJ2-5; D is uncertain. Germline values: CDR1 MDHEN, CDR2 SYDVKM. The CDR3 covers 11 residues. V was trimmed by 3 bases and J by 11 bases, leaving 10 bases between them. CDR3 residues: CASSLVREQYF. As DNA, the CDR3 is TGTGCCAGCAGTTTGGTCAGAGAGCAGTACTTC.

The chain is built from TRBV6-1 and TRBJ1-1; D not certain. V gave up 6 bases and J gave up 2 bases, with 16 bases separating them. The CDR3 runs to 15 residues. Germline loops: CDR1 MNHNS, CDR2 SASEGT. The CDR3 is CASRTGQRYNTEAFF. CDR3 nucleotides: TGTGCCAGCAGGACCGGGCAGAGATACAACACTGAAGCTTTCTTT.

The gene calls are TRBV5-1 and TRBJ1-3, with unresolved D. V shed 0 bases and J shed 0 bases, with 13 bases lying between them. The germline CDR1 and CDR2 sequences are SGHRS and YFSETQ. This CDR3 is 17 amino acids long. Written as DNA, the CDR3 is TGCGCCAGCAGCTTGGCCGGGGTCGGCAACTCTGGAAACACCATATATTTT. Amino acid sequence: CASSLAGVGNSGNTIYF.

The count of this clone is one. This chain joins TRBV2 and TRBJ1-2; tentative D call: TRBD1 (5 bases). This CDR3 has 11 amino acids. V lost 4 bases to trimming and J lost 8 bases, with 8 bases between them. Germline-derived CDR1 and CDR2 are SNHLY and FYNNEI. The DNA for the CDR3 is TGTGCCAGCAGTGCTCGGGGCGGCTACACCTTC. Protein sequence: CASSARGGYTF.

Of note for this clone: This CDR3 is also generated by other DNA sequences in the sample. J is TRBJ2-5 and V is TRBV28; no reliable D call. Germline CDR1 MDHEN, CDR2 SYDVKM. Trimming removed 6 bases at V and 5 bases at J, with 10 bases between. The CDR3 loop spans 12 amino acids. In nucleotides, the CDR3 is TGTGCCAGCAGCTTTGTTATGGAGACCCAGTACTTC. Translation: CASSFVMETQYF.

The chain is built from TRBV9 and TRBJ2-5; unclear D gene. V lost 2 bases and J 3 bases, leaving 11 bases between the germline ends. The CDR3 consists of 14 residues. CDR1 is SGDLS, CDR2 YYNGEE, per germline. The CDR3 region has the DNA TGTGCCAGCAGCGTGGGTCTATTCGAAGAGACCCAGTACTTC. Its protein product is CASSVGLFEETQYF.

V is TRBV6-6 and J is TRBJ2-3, with D perhaps being TRBD1 or TRBD2 (5 bases each). The CDR3 extends over 15 amino acids. Trimming cost V 10 bases and J 0 bases, with 17 bases left between them. In germline, CDR1 is MNHNY, CDR2 SVGAGI (reference sequence). In DNA, the CDR3 is TGTGCCACCAAGAGGGGAGCGGCAAGCACAGATACGCAGTATTTT. Translation gives CATKRGAASTDTQYF.

The rearrangement uses TRBV19 and TRBJ1-2; 7 bases map to TRBD1. Germline CDR1 is LNHDA and CDR2 is SQIVND (reference sequence). This CDR3 is built from 13 residues. The V gene end was trimmed by 5 bases and the J gene end by 4 bases; junction bases not matched to a gene: 4. The CDR3 is CASSAGQIYGYTF. DNA for the CDR3: TGTGCCAGTAGTGCGGGACAGATCTATGGCTACACCTTC.

The chain uses TRBV6-5 and TRBJ2-7; 8 nucleotides agree with TRBD2. CDR1 is MNHEY and CDR2 is SVGAGI in the germline V gene. This CDR3 is 14 amino acids long. After removal of 6 bases from V and 2 bases from J, the junction contained 6 bases not matched to a gene. CDR3 nucleotides: TGTGCCAGCAGCCGAGCGGGGGCGGCCTACGAGCAGTACTTC. Its protein is CASSRAGAAYEQYF.